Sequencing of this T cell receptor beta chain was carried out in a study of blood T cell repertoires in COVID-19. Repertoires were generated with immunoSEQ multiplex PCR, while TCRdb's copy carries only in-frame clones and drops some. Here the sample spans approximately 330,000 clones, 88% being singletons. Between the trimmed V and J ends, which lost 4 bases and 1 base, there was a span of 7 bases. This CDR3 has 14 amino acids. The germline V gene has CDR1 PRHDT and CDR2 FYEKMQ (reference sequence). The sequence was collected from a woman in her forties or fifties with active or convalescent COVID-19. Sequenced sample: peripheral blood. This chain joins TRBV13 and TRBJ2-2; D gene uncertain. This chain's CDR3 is CASSSQMNTGELFF. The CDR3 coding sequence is TGTGCCAGCAGCTCCCAGATGAACACCGGGGAGCTGTTTTTT.